This T cell receptor beta chain is drawn from a study of T cell repertoires in cytomegalovirus infection. Turning to the study itself: A matching HLA type, together with CMV infection, was signaled by public TCR beta signatures.

One entry per CDR3 protein results from TCRdb running MiXCR on the reads. This table holds under 200,000 distinct CDR3 sequences, about 22% found once. Comments on this clonotype: Its antigen is not identified.

Trimming removed 6 bases from V and 5 bases from J; junction bases left unmatched: 9. In germline, CDR1 is LNHDA, CDR2 SQIVND (reference sequence). The CDR3 contains 14 residues. The specimen comprised CD8+ T cells from cultured PBMCs, sampled from culture after CMV antigen stimulation. This clonotype originated in a human donor in good health (CMV status not recorded). Some clones in this sample may be carry-over from other donors' samples. This rearrangement joins TRBV19 to TRBJ1-1; 7 nucleotides match TRBD1. The CDR3 DNA reads TGTGCCAGTAGACCGACAGGGTACGGGACTGAAGCTTTCTTT. Its protein product is CASRPTGYGTEAFF.